The rows below give T cell receptor beta chains drawn from one sample of a study of blood T cell repertoires in COVID-19. Libraries were prepared by immunoSEQ multiplex PCR; TCRdb keeps only in-frame clonotypes and omits some of them. The data show about 65,000 clones, 90% seen once. Sequencing was done on a sample of peripheral blood. Source of these receptors: a man aged 55 to 70 with acute or convalescent COVID-19. CDR3s leave out the opening cysteine and the closing phenylalanine or tryptophan.

J,V,CDR3
TRBJ2-1,TRBV12-5,ASGGGVYNEQF
TRBJ2-1,TRBV9,ASSVELAGNNEQF
TRBJ1-2,TRBV5-1,ASSLSNRGANYGYT
TRBJ2-7,TRBV29-1,SVRTGIGYEQY
TRBJ1-3,TRBV5-6,ASSFSPRDSGNTIY
TRBJ2-1,TRBV5-1,ASRSDDRTGRDEQF
TRBJ2-3,TRBV19,ASSEGQTDTDTQY
TRBJ2-1,TRBV3-1/TRBV3-2,ASSLRLNEQF
TRBJ1-1,TRBV12-3/TRBV12-4,ASSRQGNTEAF
TRBJ1-1,TRBV3-1/TRBV3-2,ASSLRTGGLDTEAF
TRBJ2-1,TRBV6-6,ASSYPGQHNEQF
TRBJ1-2,TRBV13,ASSFGDSNYGYT
TRBJ2-7,TRBV7-9,ASSLHLGTPIYEQY
TRBJ2-7,TRBV6-5,APLGVGRYEQY
TRBJ1-1,TRBV19,ASMSGTAILGAEAF
TRBJ2-1,TRBV7-2,ASSLTSGGINEQF
TRBJ1-2,TRBV6-5,ASRYAAGTEYGYT
TRBJ1-2,TRBV7-2,ASSPDGEKGYGYT
TRBJ1-2,TRBV5-1,ASTDRGANYGYT
TRBJ2-3,TRBV6-5,ASRTGRGTDTQY
TRBJ1-4,TRBV5-1,ASSLRQGFATNEKLF
TRBJ1-5,TRBV5-1,ASSFTGDQH
TRBJ1-6,TRBV13,ASRHRGKGLLSSYNSPLH
TRBJ2-2,TRBV24-1,ATSDSGTLIPGELF
TRBJ2-2,TRBV5-1,ASSLAGQTGELF
TRBJ1-5,TRBV25-1,ASSGRGYSNQPQH
TRBJ1-2,TRBV18,ASLPEFGQGAVGYT
TRBJ2-7,TRBV10-3,AISRGNPTAEQY
TRBJ1-4,TRBV19,ASTVRGEKLF
TRBJ2-4,TRBV5-1,ASSLETGAKNIQY
TRBJ2-1,TRBV10-2,ASSDGGGQSYNEQF
TRBJ2-2,TRBV18,ASSPQLVPTGELF
TRBJ1-6,TRBV5-1,ASSLDGTTARGLH
TRBJ1-1,TRBV30,AWRVTAGTEAF
TRBJ2-7,TRBV5-1,ASSLAGQVGYEQY
TRBJ1-2,TRBV5-6,ASSWDSGRLSGYT
TRBJ2-3,TRBV10-1,ASSPGQGPDTQY
TRBJ2-2,TRBV9,ASSVPTGGTGELF
TRBJ1-1,TRBV10-3,ATGRTGANTEAF
TRBJ1-1,TRBV15,ATSRNAGTEAF
TRBJ1-3,TRBV9,ASSVVETYSGNTIY